Below are 13 T cell receptor beta chains sequenced from a single sample in a study of cytomegalovirus exposure and HLA in healthy donors. With 60 Vbeta and 13 Jbeta primers, the PCR was carried out. The assay was immunoSEQ multiplex PCR, and TCRdb's table has in-frame clones only and misses some. This table has about 130,000 clones, 80% appearing once. The specimen sequenced was PBMCs. The source is a man aged 25 to 40 in good health and CMV-seropositive.

Regarding this clone: The same CDR3 is also encoded by other DNA sequences in this sample. J is TRBJ1-1 and V is TRBV1; TRBD1, the D gene given by the table, was not confirmed from the DNA. TRBV1 is a pseudogene. The CDR3 totals 16 residues. DNA of the CDR3: TGCACCAGCAGCCAACACCGGGACAGGATGAACACTGAAGCTTTCTTT. It codes for CTSSQHRDRMNTEAFF.

The DNA of the CDR3 is TGTGCCAGCAGTGTGGGGGGGGCTCTCAGGACAGATACGCAGTATTTT. This encodes CASSVGGALRTDTQYF. The chain recombines TRBV2 with TRBJ2-3; D possibly corresponds to TRBD2 (7 bases). Germline CDR1 and CDR2: SNHLY and FYNNEI. The CDR3 has 16 amino acids. V lost 4 bases and J lost 3, with 17 bases in between. Together with reference TRBV2 and TRBJ2-3, the CDR3 gives the full variable domain: EPEVTQTPSHQVTQMGQEVILRCVPISNHLYFYWYRQILGQKVEFLVSFYNNEISEKSEIFDDQFSVERPDGSNFTLKIRSTKLEDSAMYFCASSVGGALRTDTQYFGPGTRLTVL.

V is TRBV9 and J is TRBJ2-3; 9 bases match TRBD1. The CDR3 has 17 amino acids. CDR1 is SGDLS and CDR2 is YYNGEE in the germline V gene. V shed 1 base and J 3 bases; nucleotides not matched to a gene: 9. The DNA for the CDR3 is TGTGCCAGCAGCGTAAATACCGGGACAGGGACGACAGATACGCAGTATTTT. It yields the protein CASSVNTGTGTTDTQYF.

V gene TRBV7-3 combines with J gene TRBJ1-2, with D perhaps TRBD1 (5 bases). The CDR3 totals 15 residues. V dropped 1 base and J dropped 4 bases, with 13 bases sitting between them. CDR1 and CDR2 from the germline V gene are SGHTA and FQGTGA. CDR3: CASSLIGGVLYGYTF. For the CDR3, the DNA is TGTGCCAGCAGCTTAATCGGGGGTGTGCTCTATGGCTACACCTTC.

The chain joins TRBV5-4 to TRBJ1-2; D possibly corresponds to TRBD1 (5 bases). V was pared by 4 bases and J by 6 bases, with 16 bases between. Germline-derived CDR1 and CDR2 are SGHNT and YYREEE (reference sequence). CDR3 length: 14 residues. DNA for the CDR3: TGTGCCAGCAGCCCCCTGGGGCGTTTTGATGGCTACACCTTC. It yields the protein CASSPLGRFDGYTF.

CDR3 DNA: TGCGCCAGCAGTGAATACTCCAAGCCTCCCGGGGAGCTGTTTTTT. It yields the protein CASSEYSKPPGELFF. J is TRBJ2-2 and V is TRBV10-1; D unresolved. CDR3 length: 15 amino acids. Per germline, CDR1 WNHNN and CDR2 SYGVQD (reference sequence). V lost 3 bases and J lost 6, with 14 bases in between.

This clone was recorded a few times. The chain employs TRBV30 and TRBJ1-1; perhaps TRBD1 as D (6 bases). Trimming pared 5 bases from V and 6 bases from J, leaving 16 bases between. Germline V gene lookup returns CDR1 GTSNPN and CDR2 SVGIG (reference sequence). The CDR3 is 13 amino acids. CDR3 nucleotide sequence: TGTGCCTGGGCCGGGCGGGGGCAGGCTGAAGCTTTCTTT. This translates into CAWAGRGQAEAFF.

The chain has TRBV25-1 and TRBJ2-5; 10 bases are shared with TRBD1. The J call could be wrong; TRBJ2-7 is a better fit for the DNA end. The CDR3 loop spans 16 amino acids. CDR1 MGHDK and CDR2 SYGVNS come from the germline V gene. The CDR3 sequence: CASSESLGTGAYEQYF. The CDR3 DNA is TGTGCCAGCAGTGAAAGTTTAGGGACAGGGGCATACGAGCAGTACTTC.

This clone was found once. The V and J genes are TRBV6-1 and TRBJ1-5; the match to TRBD1 covers 7 bases. The J segment lost 3 bases and the V segment lost 7 bases, leaving 9 bases of the junction unmatched. This CDR3 has 15 residues. Germline V gene lookup returns CDR1 MNHNS and CDR2 SASEGT. In DNA form, the CDR3 reads TGTGCCAGCATCTTTGAGACAGGGATCAATCAGCCCCAGCATTTT. Translation: CASIFETGINQPQHF.

The V and J genes are TRBV5-6 and TRBJ2-5; D possibly corresponds to TRBD2 (5 bases). This CDR3 region has 12 residues. The V end lost 4 bases, the J end lost 6 bases, and 10 bases lay between the germline ends. CDR1 is SGHDT and CDR2 is YYEEEE in the germline V gene. This chain's CDR3 is CASSLGVKTQYF. CDR3 nucleotides: TGTGCCAGCAGCCTCGGGGTAAAGACCCAGTACTTC. The full variable domain, its missing parts supplied by reference TRBV5-6 and TRBJ2-5, is DAGVTQSPTHLIKTRGQQVTLRCSPKSGHDTVSWYQQALGQGPQFIFQYYEEEERQRGNFPDRFSGHQFPNYSSELNVNALLLGDSALYLCASSLGVKTQYFGPGTRLLVL.

The J gene is TRBJ1-3, the V gene TRBV9; a possible D gene is TRBD1 (5 bases). Trimming took 0 bases from V and 0 from J, leaving 10 bases between them. Germline V lookup: CDR1 SGDLS, CDR2 YYNGEE. This CDR3 is 16 amino acids long. The CDR3 DNA follows: TGTGCCAGCAGCGTAGGAGGAGGGACCTCTGGAAACACCATATATTTT. Its translation: CASSVGGGTSGNTIYF.

The J gene is TRBJ2-6, the V gene TRBV6-1; D is ambiguous. This CDR3 is built from 16 residues. V was trimmed by 4 bases and J by 0 bases, leaving 10 bases between them. Germline loops: CDR1 MNHNS, CDR2 SASEGT. This CDR3 reads CASSAGLASGANVLTF. CDR3 nucleotides: TGTGCCAGCAGTGCCGGGTTAGCCTCTGGGGCCAACGTCCTGACTTTC.

The genes are TRBV27 and TRBJ1-4; D unclear. Trimming left V 6 bases short and J 6 bases short, with 17 bases between. The CDR3 has 15 amino acids. Germline V gene sequence: CDR1 MNHEY, CDR2 SMNVEV (reference sequence). This CDR3 is CASSREPRGDEKLFF. In DNA form, the CDR3 reads TGTGCCAGCAGCCGCGAACCCCGGGGAGATGAAAAACTGTTTTTT.